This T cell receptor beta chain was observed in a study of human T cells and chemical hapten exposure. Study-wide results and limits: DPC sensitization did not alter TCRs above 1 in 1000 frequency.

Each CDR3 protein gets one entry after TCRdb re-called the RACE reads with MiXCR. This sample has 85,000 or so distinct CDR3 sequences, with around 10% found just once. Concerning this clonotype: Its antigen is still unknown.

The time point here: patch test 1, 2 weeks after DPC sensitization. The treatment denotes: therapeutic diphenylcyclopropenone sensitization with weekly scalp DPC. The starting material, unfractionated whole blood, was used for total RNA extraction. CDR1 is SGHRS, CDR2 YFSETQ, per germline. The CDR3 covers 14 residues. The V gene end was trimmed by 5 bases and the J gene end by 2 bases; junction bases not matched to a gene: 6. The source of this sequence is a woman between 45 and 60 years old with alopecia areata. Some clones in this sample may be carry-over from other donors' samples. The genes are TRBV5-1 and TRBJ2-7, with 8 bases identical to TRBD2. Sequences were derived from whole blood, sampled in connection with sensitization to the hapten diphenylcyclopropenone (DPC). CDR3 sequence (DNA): TGCGCCAGCAGAGGGAGCGGGAGCACCTACGAGCAGTACTTC. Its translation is CASRGSGSTYEQYF.